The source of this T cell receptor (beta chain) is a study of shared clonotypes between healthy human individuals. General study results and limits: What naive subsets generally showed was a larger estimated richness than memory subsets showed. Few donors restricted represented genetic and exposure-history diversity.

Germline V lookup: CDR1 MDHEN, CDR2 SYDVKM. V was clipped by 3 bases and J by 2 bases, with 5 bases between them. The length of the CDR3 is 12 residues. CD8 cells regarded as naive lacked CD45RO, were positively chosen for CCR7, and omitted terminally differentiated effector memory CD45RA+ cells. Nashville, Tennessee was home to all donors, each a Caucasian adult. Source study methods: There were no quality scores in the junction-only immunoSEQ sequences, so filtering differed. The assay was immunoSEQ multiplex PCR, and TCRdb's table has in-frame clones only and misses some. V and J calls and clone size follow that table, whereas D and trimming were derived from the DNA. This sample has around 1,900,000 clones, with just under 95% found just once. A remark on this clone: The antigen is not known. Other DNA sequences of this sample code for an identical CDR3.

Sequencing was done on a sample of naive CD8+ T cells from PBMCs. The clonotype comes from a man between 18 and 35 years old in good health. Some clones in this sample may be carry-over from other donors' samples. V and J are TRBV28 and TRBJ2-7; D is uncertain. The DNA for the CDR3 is TGTGCCAGCAGTTTGTCTGCCTACGAGCAGTACTTC. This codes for CASSLSAYEQYF.